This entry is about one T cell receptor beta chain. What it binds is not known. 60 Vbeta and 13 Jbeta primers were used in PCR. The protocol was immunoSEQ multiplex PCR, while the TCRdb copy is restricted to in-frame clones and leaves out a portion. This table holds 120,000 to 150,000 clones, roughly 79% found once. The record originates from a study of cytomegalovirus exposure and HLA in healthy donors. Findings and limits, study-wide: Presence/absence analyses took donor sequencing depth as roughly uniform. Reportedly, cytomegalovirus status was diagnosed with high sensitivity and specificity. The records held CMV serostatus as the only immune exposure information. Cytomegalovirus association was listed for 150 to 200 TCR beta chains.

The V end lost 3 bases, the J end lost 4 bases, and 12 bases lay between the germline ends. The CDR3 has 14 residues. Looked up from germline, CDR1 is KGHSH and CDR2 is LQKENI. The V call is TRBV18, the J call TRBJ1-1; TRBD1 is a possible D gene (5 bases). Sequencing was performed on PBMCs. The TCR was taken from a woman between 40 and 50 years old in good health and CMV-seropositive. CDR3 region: CASSPRGEGTEAFF. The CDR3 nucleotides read TGTGCCAGCTCACCCAGAGGGGAGGGCACTGAAGCTTTCTTT.